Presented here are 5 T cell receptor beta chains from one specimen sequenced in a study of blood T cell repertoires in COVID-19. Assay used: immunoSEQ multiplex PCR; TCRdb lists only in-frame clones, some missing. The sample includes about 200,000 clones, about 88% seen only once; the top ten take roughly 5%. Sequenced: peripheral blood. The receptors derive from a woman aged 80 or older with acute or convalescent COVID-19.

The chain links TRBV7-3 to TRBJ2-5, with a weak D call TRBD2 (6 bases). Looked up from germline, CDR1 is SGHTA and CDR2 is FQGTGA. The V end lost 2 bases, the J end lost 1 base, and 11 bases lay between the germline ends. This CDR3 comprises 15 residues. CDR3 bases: TGTGCCAGCAGCTTAGCCCCTAGCGCCCAAGAGACCCAGTACTTC. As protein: CASSLAPSAQETQYF.

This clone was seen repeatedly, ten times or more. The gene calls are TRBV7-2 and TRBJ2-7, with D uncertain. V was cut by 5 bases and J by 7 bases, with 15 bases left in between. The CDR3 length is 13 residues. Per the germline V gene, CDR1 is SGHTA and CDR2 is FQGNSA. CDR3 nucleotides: TGTGCCAGCAGCCCACCCGGTTCGAGGGAGCAGTACTTC. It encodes CASSPPGSREQYF.

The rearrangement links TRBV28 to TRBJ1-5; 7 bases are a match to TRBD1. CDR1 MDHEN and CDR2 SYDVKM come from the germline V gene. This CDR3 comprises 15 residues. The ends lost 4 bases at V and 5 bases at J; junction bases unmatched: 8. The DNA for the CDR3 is TGTGCCAGCAGTTCCTCAGCGACAGGGTATCAGCCCCAGCATTTT. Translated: CASSSSATGYQPQHF. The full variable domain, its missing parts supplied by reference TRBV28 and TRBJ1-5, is DVKVTQSSRYLVKRTGEKVFLECVQDMDHENMFWYRQDPGLGLRLIYFSYDVKMKEKGDIPEGYSVSREKKERFSLILESASTNQTSMYLCASSSSATGYQPQHFGDGTRLSIL.

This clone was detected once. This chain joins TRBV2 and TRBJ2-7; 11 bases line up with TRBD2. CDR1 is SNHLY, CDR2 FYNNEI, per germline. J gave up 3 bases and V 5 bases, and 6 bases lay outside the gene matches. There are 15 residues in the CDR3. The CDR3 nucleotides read TGTGCCAGCAGTTCCCCCACTAGCGGGAGCTACGAGCAGTACTTC. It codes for CASSSPTSGSYEQYF. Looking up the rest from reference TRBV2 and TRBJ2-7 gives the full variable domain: EPEVTQTPSHQVTQMGQEVILRCVPISNHLYFYWYRQILGQKVEFLVSFYNNEISEKSEIFDDQFSVERPDGSNFTLKIRSTKLEDSAMYFCASSSPTSGSYEQYFGPGTRLTVT.

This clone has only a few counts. The CDR3 coding sequence is TGTGCCAGCAGCTCCTACCCGAGGACTGAAGCTTTCTTT. Translating it yields CASSSYPRTEAFF. The chain carries TRBV2 and TRBJ1-1; D remains unclear. Between the trimmed V and J ends, which lost 6 bases and 5 bases, there was a span of 13 bases. CDR1 and CDR2 from the germline V gene are SNHLY and FYNNEI. This CDR3 comprises 13 residues.